This T cell receptor beta chain is drawn from a study of blood T cell repertoires in COVID-19. With 7 bases removed from V and 10 bases from J, the gap between germline ends came to 11 bases. The CDR3 covers 11 residues. Per the germline V gene, CDR1 is LNHDA and CDR2 is SQIVND (reference sequence). Here immunoSEQ multiplex PCR was the method, and the copy in TCRdb shows in-frame clones only, minus some. The sample contains some 250,000 clones, roughly four fifths of which appear only once. The sequencing sample was made of peripheral blood. The clonotype originates from a man aged 50-60 years with active or convalescent COVID-19. V usage is TRBV19 and J usage is TRBJ2-1; D remains ambiguous. Written as DNA, the CDR3 is TGTGCCAGTACCCAAGCAAGAGAGCAGTTCTTC. Translating it yields CASTQAREQFF.